The 10 T cell receptor beta chains below come from one sample, sequenced in a study of control samples from healthy donors and cancer patients. Sequenced by immunoSEQ multiplex PCR; TCRdb stores in-frame clones only, minus some. The table lists some 130,000 clones, around nine tenths of them singletons. The specimen sequenced was blood. Receptor source: a man between 18 and 35 years old in good health.

The chain combines TRBV29-1 with TRBJ2-3; a possible D gene is TRBD2 (6 bases). V was clipped by 6 bases and J by 5 bases, with 15 bases between them. The germline CDR1 and CDR2 sequences are SQVTM and ANQGSEA. This CDR3 is 13 amino acids long. For the CDR3, the DNA is TGCAGCGTACGAGGGGTGGGAGGAGATACGCAGTATTTT. Encoded protein: CSVRGVGGDTQYF.

This clone was seen once. This CDR3 is CAISESLQGLGYGYTF. The CDR3 DNA follows: TGTGCCATCAGTGAGTCGCTCCAGGGCCTAGGGTATGGCTACACCTTC. The gene calls are TRBV10-3 and TRBJ1-2; weak D call: TRBD1 (5 bases). The CDR3 length is 16 residues. V lost 0 bases to trimming and J lost 5 bases, with 16 bases between them. Per germline, CDR1 ENHRY and CDR2 SYGVKD.

The rearrangement links TRBV5-1 to TRBJ1-5, with 10 nucleotides matching TRBD1. CDR1 and CDR2 from the germline V gene are SGHRS and YFSETQ. Trimming cost V 3 bases and J 0 bases; bases outside gene matches: 6. CDR3 length: 17 amino acids. In nucleotides, the CDR3 is TGCGCCAGCAGCTCCGGGACAGGGGACTATAGCAATCAGCCCCAGCATTTT. It yields the protein CASSSGTGDYSNQPQHF.

The table lists this clone with a count of one. J is TRBJ1-1 and V is TRBV3-1 (or the pseudogene TRBV3-2), with a tentative D call TRBD1 (6 bases). Germline CDR1 reads LGHDT; CDR2 reads YNNKEL (reference sequence). V lost 4 bases to trimming and J lost 6 bases, with 18 bases between them. This CDR3 spans 15 amino acids. CDR3 DNA sequence: TGTGCCAGCAGCCGTCTAACTACAGGGTCCCCTGAAGCTTTCTTT. Its translation: CASSRLTTGSPEAFF.

V gene TRBV9 combines with J gene TRBJ1-4; possible D gene TRBD1, 5 bases. Germline CDR1 is SGDLS and CDR2 is YYNGEE. This CDR3 spans 14 amino acids. V lost 2 bases and J lost 4, with 9 bases in between. Here the CDR3 reads CASSVGGGNEKLFF. The CDR3 DNA is TGTGCCAGCAGCGTTGGGGGTGGTAATGAAAAACTGTTTTTT.

The V gene is TRBV5-1, the J gene TRBJ1-5; no reliable D call. Between the trimmed V and J ends, which lost 2 bases and 7 bases, there was a span of 10 bases. From germline, CDR1 is SGHRS and CDR2 YFSETQ. There are 13 residues in the CDR3. Here the CDR3 reads CASSFLGGQPQHF. CDR3 nucleotides: TGCGCCAGCAGCTTCTTGGGAGGGCAGCCCCAGCATTTT.

V usage is TRBV23-1 and J usage is TRBJ2-2; D might be TRBD2 (6 bases). TRBV23-1 counts as an open reading frame of uncertain function. Trimming left V 0 bases short and J 6 bases short, with 20 bases between. The CDR3 extends over 18 amino acids. CDR3 sequence reads: CASSQSEVTGVAAGELFF. The CDR3 bases are TGCGCCAGCAGTCAATCGGAAGTTACGGGGGTGGCAGCCGGGGAGCTGTTTTTT.

The chain carries TRBV5-1 and TRBJ2-3; D may be TRBD1 (6 bases). The ends were cut back, 6 bases at V and 6 bases at J, with 14 bases in the middle. Germline V gene sequence: CDR1 SGHRS, CDR2 YFSETQ. The CDR3 has 13 residues. CDR3 DNA sequence: TGCGCCAGCAATCCCAGGGGAAGGGATACGCAGTATTTT. Translating gives CASNPRGRDTQYF.

The rearrangement uses TRBV10-3 and TRBJ1-2; D gene unclear. Trimming stripped 2 bases from V and 6 bases from J, with 10 bases between. Germline V lookup: CDR1 ENHRY, CDR2 SYGVKD. CDR3 length: 13 amino acids. The CDR3 region has the DNA TGTGCCATCAGTGAGACAGTTTCGGATGGCTACACCTTC. Amino acid sequence: CAISETVSDGYTF.

The chain combines TRBV5-6 with TRBJ1-5; D may be TRBD1 (5 bases). Trimming cost V 2 bases and J 3 bases, with 9 bases left between them. The germline V gene encodes CDR1 SGHDT and CDR2 YYEEEE. The CDR3 runs to 14 residues. CDR3 bases: TGTGCCAGCAGCTTACAGGTCCACAATCAGCCCCAGCATTTT. Protein: CASSLQVHNQPQHF.